The clone carrying this TCR beta chain was counted once. Its specificity is not known. This entry comes from a study of cytomegalovirus exposure and HLA in healthy donors. A multiplex PCR was run with 60 Vbeta primers and 13 Jbeta primers. The method was immunoSEQ multiplex PCR; TCRdb's version includes in-frame clones alone and lacks a portion of them. Of around 91,000 clones in the sample, about three quarters were seen once. Broader study findings: Reports described diagnosis of cytomegalovirus status by the classifier as highly specific and sensitive. Specific recognition of CMV antigens was confirmed in vitro for three chains (all CMV-associated).

CDR3 length: 17 amino acids. Trimming cost V 5 bases and J 6 bases, with 22 bases left between them. From germline, CDR1 is WNHNN and CDR2 SYGVQD (reference sequence). The TCR sequence derives from a male donor in good health and CMV-seropositive. The chain uses TRBV10-1 and TRBJ1-4; D gene ambiguous. Sequenced: PBMCs. The CDR3 DNA is TGCGCCAGCAGTAAAGTGATGTATCCGGGGAAAGATGAAAAACTGTTTTTT. This translates into CASSKVMYPGKDEKLFF.